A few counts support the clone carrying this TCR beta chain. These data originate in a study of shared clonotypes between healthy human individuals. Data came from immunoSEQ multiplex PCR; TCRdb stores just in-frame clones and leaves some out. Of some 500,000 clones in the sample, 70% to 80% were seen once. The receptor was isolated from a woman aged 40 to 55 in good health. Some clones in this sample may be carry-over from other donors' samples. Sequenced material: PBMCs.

CDR3 sequence (DNA): TGTGCCAGCAGCTTAGATGGGAGCAATCAGCCCCAGCATTTT. Its protein is CASSLDGSNQPQHF. The genes are TRBV11-2 and TRBJ1-5; D is undetermined. The CDR3 consists of 14 residues. Germline V gene sequence: CDR1 SGHAT, CDR2 FQNNGV. Trimming removed 0 bases at V and 1 base at J, with 4 bases between.